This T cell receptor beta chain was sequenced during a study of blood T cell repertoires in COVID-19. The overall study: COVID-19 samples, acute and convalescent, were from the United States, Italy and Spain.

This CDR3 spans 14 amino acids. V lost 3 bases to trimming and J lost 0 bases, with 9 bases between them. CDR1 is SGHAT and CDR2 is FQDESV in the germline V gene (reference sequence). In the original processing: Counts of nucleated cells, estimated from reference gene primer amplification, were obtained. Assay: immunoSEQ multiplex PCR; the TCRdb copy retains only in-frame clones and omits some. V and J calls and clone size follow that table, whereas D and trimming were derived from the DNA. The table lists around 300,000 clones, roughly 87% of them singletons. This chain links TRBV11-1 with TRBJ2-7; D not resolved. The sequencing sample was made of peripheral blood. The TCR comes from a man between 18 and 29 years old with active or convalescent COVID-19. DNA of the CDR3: TGTGCCAGCAGCTTCGCCATTAGCTCCTACGAGCAGTACTTC. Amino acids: CASSFAISSYEQYF. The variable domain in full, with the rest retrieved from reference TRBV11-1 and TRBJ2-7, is EAEVAQSPRYKITEKSQAVAFWCDPISGHATLYWYRQILGQGPELLVQFQDESVVDDSQLPKDRFSAERLKGVDSTLKIQPAELGDSAMYLCASSFAISSYEQYFGPGTRLTVT.